Each of the 28 T cell receptor beta chains below was sequenced from the same sample in a study of blood T cell repertoires in COVID-19. Generated by immunoSEQ multiplex PCR, the TCRdb table keeps only in-frame clones and is missing some. The table records some 260,000 clones, more than 70% of them present only once. Sequencing input: peripheral blood. Receptors originate from a woman between 40 and 55 years old who had recovered from COVID-19.

This clone was detected only once. The V gene is TRBV7-9, the J gene TRBJ1-2; 11 nucleotides align to TRBD1. The CDR3 spans 13 residues. V lost 9 bases to trimming and J lost 7 bases; unmatched junction nucleotides: 7. Germline CDR1 and CDR2: SEHNR and FQNEAQ (reference sequence). CDR3 sequence reads: CASQPGQGVGYTF. The DNA for the CDR3 is TGTGCCAGTCAGCCGGGACAGGGGGTTGGCTACACCTTC.

The chain uses TRBV6-5 and TRBJ1-2; a possible D gene is TRBD1 (5 bases). Trimming removed 0 bases at V and 5 bases at J, with 13 bases between. In germline, CDR1 is MNHEY, CDR2 SVGAGI. The CDR3 loop spans 15 amino acids. The CDR3, as DNA: TGTGCCAGCAGTTACTCGGGACTGGGGCTTTATGGCTACACCTTC. This gives the protein CASSYSGLGLYGYTF.

V is TRBV6-5 and J is TRBJ2-2; the D gene is possibly TRBD1 (5 bases). Trimming took off 4 bases at V and 6 bases at J, with 18 bases between the two ends. This CDR3 has 16 amino acids. Germline V lookup: CDR1 MNHEY, CDR2 SVGAGI. This CDR3 is CASSSGQPFGPGELFF. CDR3 DNA sequence: TGTGCCAGCAGTTCAGGGCAGCCCTTCGGGCCCGGGGAGCTGTTTTTT.

A word on this clone: Within the sample, other DNA sequences also encode this same CDR3. The V gene is TRBV19, the J gene TRBJ1-5; D not resolved. The CDR3 has 14 residues. V lost 1 base, J lost 4 bases, and 8 bases lay in between. Germline V gene sequence: CDR1 LNHDA, CDR2 SQIVND (reference sequence). Here the CDR3 reads CASSIGGRNQPQHF. The CDR3 coding sequence is TGTGCCAGTAGTATAGGAGGGAGGAATCAGCCCCAGCATTTT.

To note about this clone: At one end, the junction sequence differs from germline, possibly due to a read error. The chain is built from TRBV5-6 and TRBJ2-1; D is perhaps TRBD2 (5 bases). This CDR3 contains 13 residues. From germline, CDR1 is SGHDT and CDR2 YYEEEE. The CDR3 bases are TGTGCCAGCAGCTTGGATGGGCTAGCCGAGAAGGTCTTC. Its translation is CASSLDGLAEKVF. Full variable domain (rest looked up from reference TRBV5-6 and TRBJ2-1): DAGVTQSPTHLIKTRGQQVTLRCSPKSGHDTVSWYQQALGQGPQFIFQYYEEEERQRGNFPDRFSGHQFPNYSSELNVNALLLGDSALYLCASSLDGLAEKVFGPGTRLTVL.

This clone was detected only once. The chain is built from TRBV5-8 and TRBJ1-5; D not certain. CDR3 length equals 11 residues. V gave up 4 bases and J gave up 7 bases, with 6 bases separating them. The V gene's germline CDR1 is SGHTS and CDR2 YDEGEE. The CDR3 DNA reads as TGTGCCAGCAGCCTAAAACAGCCCCAGCATTTT. This encodes CASSLKQPQHF.

The rearrangement uses TRBV19 and TRBJ1-1; 10 nucleotides align to TRBD1. CDR3 size: 17 residues. V shed 7 bases and J 0 bases; nucleotides not matched to a gene: 11. Germline V lookup: CDR1 LNHDA, CDR2 SQIVND (reference sequence). CDR3 amino acids: CASKKGGTGVLNTEAFF. The CDR3 DNA follows: TGTGCCAGTAAGAAGGGGGGGACAGGGGTTCTGAACACTGAAGCTTTCTTT.

The chain links TRBV5-1 to TRBJ1-1; D might be TRBD1 (5 bases). The CDR3 is 14 amino acids. Deletions cut 1 base from V and 4 bases from J, with 11 bases between. In germline, CDR1 is SGHRS, CDR2 YFSETQ. The CDR3 loop is CASSLRGGGTEAFF. Here the CDR3 DNA reads TGCGCCAGCAGCTTGAGGGGCGGGGGCACTGAAGCTTTCTTT.

The chain is built from TRBV28 and TRBJ2-1, with 11 nucleotides matching TRBD2. Trimming removed 6 bases from V and 8 bases from J; junction bases left unmatched: 15. The CDR3 contains 17 residues. Germline values: CDR1 MDHEN, CDR2 SYDVKM. The CDR3 DNA follows: TGTGCCAGCAGACCTCCCCGCACTAGCGGGAGACCCTATGAGCAGTTCTTC. Translation gives CASRPPRTSGRPYEQFF.

J is TRBJ1-2 and V is TRBV5-4; 8 bases fit TRBD1. The CDR3 is 14 amino acids. J lost 2 bases, V lost 0 bases, and 0 bases had no gene match. Germline loops: CDR1 SGHNT, CDR2 YYREEE (reference sequence). The CDR3 sequence is CASSLDRGNYGYTF. CDR3 DNA: TGTGCCAGCAGCTTGGACAGGGGGAACTATGGCTACACCTTC.

The genes are TRBV5-4 and TRBJ2-7; 11 bases line up with TRBD1. Trimming cost V 2 bases and J 6 bases; bases outside gene matches: 7. Germline V gene sequence: CDR1 SGHNT, CDR2 YYREEE (reference sequence). This CDR3 is 15 amino acids long. In DNA, the CDR3 is TGTGCCAGCAGCTTCCCCGGACAGGGGGCCGGCGAGCAGTACTTC. This encodes CASSFPGQGAGEQYF.

The sample holds one count of this clone. This chain's CDR3 is CASSVVGGIGEQYF. CDR3 nucleotides: TGTGCCAGCAGCGTAGTGGGGGGGATCGGCGAGCAGTACTTC. The chain joins TRBV9 to TRBJ2-7; 7 positions match TRBD2. V was clipped by 0 bases and J by 6 bases; unmatched bases: 6. CDR3 length: 14 residues. From germline, CDR1 is SGDLS and CDR2 YYNGEE.

This clone occurred once. V usage is TRBV9 and J usage is TRBJ1-3, with TRBD1 matching 7 bases. CDR1 SGDLS and CDR2 YYNGEE come from the germline V gene. This CDR3 is built from 16 residues. J lost 2 bases, V lost 2 bases, and 7 bases had no gene match. The CDR3 sequence is CASSVSPTGAGNTIYF. CDR3 nucleotides: TGTGCCAGCAGCGTCAGTCCCACAGGGGCTGGAAACACCATATATTTT. The whole variable domain, remainder taken from reference TRBV9 and TRBJ1-3, is DSGVTQTPKHLITATGQRVTLRCSPRSGDLSVYWYQQSLDQGLQFLIQYYNGEERAKGNILERFSAQQFPDLHSELNLSSLELGDSALYFCASSVSPTGAGNTIYFGEGSWLTVV.

The genes are TRBV9 and TRBJ2-1; possibly TRBD1 for D (8 bases). This CDR3 region has 18 residues. V was pared by 0 bases and J by 0 bases, with 16 bases between. Looked up from germline, CDR1 is SGDLS and CDR2 is YYNGEE. The DNA for the CDR3 is TGTGCCAGCAGCGTAGCTACAGGGGGGGCTAGCTCCTACAATGAGCAGTTCTTC. This sequence encodes CASSVATGGASSYNEQFF.

The chain combines TRBV7-2 with TRBJ1-1, with D possibly TRBD1 on 6 matching bases. This CDR3 is 19 amino acids long. V gave up 2 bases and J gave up 0 bases, with 22 bases separating them. Per the germline V gene, CDR1 is SGHTA and CDR2 is FQGNSA. The CDR3 spells CASSLWLGTTGRMNTEAFF. The CDR3 DNA sequence: TGTGCCAGCAGCTTATGGCTCGGGACGACAGGACGGATGAACACTGAAGCTTTCTTT.

The chain employs TRBV4-2 and TRBJ2-1; tentatively, D is TRBD1 (5 bases). Germline values: CDR1 LGHNA, CDR2 YNFKEQ. The ends were cut back, 1 base at V and 1 base at J, with 11 bases in the middle. CDR3 length: 16 residues. CDR3: CASSQGAGLSYNEQFF. The DNA for the CDR3 is TGTGCCAGCAGCCAAGGAGCAGGGCTGTCCTACAATGAGCAGTTCTTC.

The rearrangement links TRBV7-9 to TRBJ2-1; 11 positions agree with TRBD1. V lost 5 bases and J lost 5; bases outside the gene matches: 8. This CDR3 is built from 16 residues. CDR1 is SEHNR and CDR2 is FQNEAQ in the germline V gene (reference sequence). The CDR3 loop is CASSPRDRGIDNEQFF. The DNA for the CDR3 is TGTGCCAGCAGCCCCCGGGACAGGGGGATCGACAATGAGCAGTTCTTC.

CDR3 in amino acids: CASSPLEGNSPLHF. The CDR3 bases are TGTGCCAGCTCACCGCTAGAGGGTAATTCACCCCTCCACTTT. The chain has TRBV18 and TRBJ1-6, with D hard to call. This CDR3 contains 14 residues. CDR1 and CDR2 (germline): KGHSH, LQKENI. The V end lost 3 bases, the J end lost 6 bases, and 9 bases lay between the germline ends.

This rearrangement joins TRBV11-2 to TRBJ2-2; 12 bases are shared with TRBD2. The CDR3 totals 19 residues. Germline CDR1 reads SGHAT; CDR2 reads FQNNGV. V lost 2 bases and J lost 2; bases outside the gene matches: 9. The CDR3 DNA reads as TGTGCCAGCAGCTTAAACTTCGGACTAGCGGGAAACAACACCGGGGAGCTGTTTTTT. This encodes CASSLNFGLAGNNTGELFF.

V gene TRBV25-1 combines with J gene TRBJ1-1; D may be TRBD1 (5 bases). The CDR3 runs to 17 residues. V was trimmed by 0 bases and J by 2 bases, leaving 16 bases between them. Germline CDR1 is MGHDK and CDR2 is SYGVNS. The CDR3 DNA reads TGTGCCAGCAGTGAATATGGGAGGGGTCGGGGAAACACTGAAGCTTTCTTT. This encodes CASSEYGRGRGNTEAFF. The variable domain in full, with the rest retrieved from reference TRBV25-1 and TRBJ1-1, is EADIYQTPRYLVIGTGKKITLECSQTMGHDKMYWYQQDPGMELHLIHYSYGVNSTEKGDLSSESTVSRIRTEHFPLTLESARPSHTSQYLCASSEYGRGRGNTEAFFGQGTRLTVV.

This chain links TRBV4-1 with TRBJ2-1; 11 bases map to TRBD2. The CDR3 length is 17 residues. Germline V lookup: CDR1 MGHRA, CDR2 YSYEKL. Trimming took 1 base from V and 7 from J; bases not matched to a gene: 9. The CDR3 nucleotides read TGCGCCAGCAGCCAAGGACATAGCGGGGGGGCCCGGAATGAGCAGTTCTTC. Encoded protein: CASSQGHSGGARNEQFF.

The chain recombines TRBV29-1 with TRBJ2-5, with 11 bases matching TRBD2. The CDR3 loop spans 14 amino acids. The V and J ends lost 5 bases and 1 base, in that order; junction bases with no gene match: 3. CDR1 SQVTM and CDR2 ANQGSEA come from the germline V gene. CDR3 in DNA: TGCAGCGTTAGGGGGACTAGCGGCCAAGAGACCCAGTACTTC. This translates into CSVRGTSGQETQYF.

CDR3 coding DNA: TGTGCCACCAGTGATTTGACACACAGTCCAGATACGCAGTATTTT. This translates into CATSDLTHSPDTQYF. This chain uses TRBV24-1 with TRBJ2-3; D is undetermined. V was clipped by 0 bases and J by 4 bases, with 10 bases between them. Looked up from germline, CDR1 is KGHDR and CDR2 is SFDVKD. The CDR3 sequence is 15 residues long.

In DNA form, the CDR3 reads TGTGCCAGCGGACAGGGAGCCTTTTACTATGGCTACACCTTC. Translation: CASGQGAFYYGYTF. The chain couples TRBV19 to TRBJ1-2; 8 bases line up with TRBD1. There are 14 residues in the CDR3. Germline CDR1 is LNHDA and CDR2 is SQIVND (reference sequence). Trimming cost V 9 bases and J 3 bases; bases outside gene matches: 9.

The chain couples TRBV18 to TRBJ2-3, with no clear D. Germline CDR1 is KGHSH and CDR2 is LQKENI. The V end was cut by 2 bases, the J end by 0 bases, with 9 bases between. This CDR3 comprises 15 residues. CDR3 protein: CASSPVGSSTDTQYF. The CDR3 region has the DNA TGTGCCAGCTCACCAGTTGGCTCTAGCACAGATACGCAGTATTTT.

J is TRBJ2-2 and V is TRBV6-2 or TRBV6-3; 13 bases are a match to TRBD2. CDR3 length: 17 residues. V was clipped by 6 bases and J by 8 bases; unmatched bases: 12. Germline CDR1 and CDR2: MNHEY and SVGEGT. The CDR3 spells CASSKGTSGNKRGELFF. In nucleotides, the CDR3 is TGTGCCAGCAGCAAGGGGACTAGCGGGAATAAGAGGGGGGAGCTGTTTTTT.

V usage is TRBV5-6 and J usage is TRBJ2-5, with 9 nucleotides matching TRBD2. V lost 1 base to trimming and J lost 1 base; unmatched junction nucleotides: 5. The CDR3 sequence is 16 residues long. The V gene's germline CDR1 is SGHDT and CDR2 YYEEEE. CDR3 loop: CASSLLAGVIQETQYF. CDR3 in DNA: TGTGCCAGCAGCTTGTTAGCGGGGGTTATCCAAGAGACCCAGTACTTC.

The genes are TRBV3-1 (or the pseudogene TRBV3-2) and TRBJ1-2; TRBD1 matches at 7 bases. Trimming took 3 bases from V and 4 from J; bases not matched to a gene: 8. CDR1 and CDR2 (germline): LGHDT, YNNKEL (reference sequence). The CDR3 is 15 residues long. The CDR3 nucleotides are TGTGCCAGCAGCCAGGTAGGGGGCAAAGGCTATGGCTACACCTTC. It is translated as CASSQVGGKGYGYTF.